This entry describes one T cell receptor (beta chain). Its target is unknown. These data belong to a study of OX40 agonist ivuxolimab in advanced cancers. Study-wide points: Partial responders receiving 0.1-3.0 mg/kg showed among the lowest clonal expansion. Averaging showed that CD8+ T cells had more expanded clones than CD4+ did.

The CDR3 has 14 amino acids. Germline values: CDR1 LNHNV, CDR2 YYDKDF (reference sequence). Trimming removed 1 base at V and 10 bases at J, with 16 bases between. Only in-frame clones appear in the TCRdb table, and some are missing; sequencing was by immunoSEQ multiplex PCR. Of roughly 87,000 clones in the sample, approximately 92% are singletons; the top ten hold about 9.4%. This rearrangement joins TRBV15 to TRBJ1-2, with D possibly TRBD1 on 6 matching bases. This TCR was recovered from an adult with an advanced solid tumor such as melanoma, head and neck, liver or kidney cancer. The sequenced sample was CD4+ or CD8+ T cells sorted from blood, obtained in a trial of the OX40 agonist ivuxolimab. The CDR3 sequence is CATSRVGGDIDYTF. CDR3 sequence (DNA): TGTGCCACCAGCAGAGTGGGGGGGGACATCGACTACACCTTC. The complete variable domain, with remaining parts taken from reference TRBV15 and TRBJ1-2, reads DAMVIQNPRYQVTQFGKPVTLSCSQTLNHNVMYWYQQKSSQAPKLLFHYYDKDFNNEADTPDNFQSRRPNTSFCFLDIRSPGLGDTAMYLCATSRVGGDIDYTFGSGTRLTVV.